Below, 21 T cell receptor beta chains from the same sample are listed, as sequenced in a study of lung T cells in sarcoidosis with Löfgren's syndrome. Each CDR3 protein is one row after TCRdb ran MiXCR on the reads. The sample contains about 19,000 distinct CDR3 sequences, around 20% of which appear only once. Sample: CD4+ T cells from bronchoalveolar lavage. These receptors were taken from a human donor with sarcoidosis (Löfgren's syndrome or another form), or a control subject (not recorded which).

This clonotype was counted at least ten times. The chain employs TRBV20-1 and TRBJ2-1; D is undetermined. V lost 3 bases and J lost 4, with 10 bases in between. This CDR3 contains 13 residues. CDR1 is DFQATT, CDR2 SNEGSKA, per germline (reference sequence). The CDR3 protein is CSASSDPYNEQFF. CDR3 coding DNA: TGCAGTGCTAGTTCCGACCCGTACAATGAGCAGTTCTTC.

In this sample, this clonotype turned up many times. This sequence joins TRBV28 and TRBJ1-2; the D gene is possibly TRBD1 (6 bases). The CDR3 has 15 amino acids. Trimming stripped 6 bases from V and 8 bases from J, with 22 bases between. Germline V gene sequence: CDR1 MDHEN, CDR2 SYDVKM. CDR3 amino acids: CASSPPTGSSEGYTF. CDR3 in DNA: TGTGCCAGCAGCCCGCCGACAGGCTCCTCGGAAGGCTACACCTTC.

This clonotype turned up a few times. The rearrangement uses TRBV19 and TRBJ2-5, with D unclear. Trimming took off 3 bases at V and 1 base at J, with 6 bases between the two ends. Germline assignment: CDR1 LNHDA and CDR2 SQIVND (reference sequence). This CDR3 is 13 amino acids long. CDR3 in amino acids: CASSMNSQETQYF. CDR3 DNA: TGTGCCAGTAGTATGAACAGCCAAGAGACCCAGTACTTC.

V and J are TRBV2 and TRBJ2-3, with 9 bases aligning to TRBD1. This CDR3 contains 15 residues. Germline trimming cut 4 bases from V and 2 bases from J; bases unmatched to any gene: 4. Per the germline V gene, CDR1 is SNHLY and CDR2 is FYNNEI. Here the CDR3 DNA reads TGTGCCAGCAGTGCGGGGACAGGGTTCACAGATACGCAGTATTTT. Protein: CASSAGTGFTDTQYF.

There are many counts of this clonotype. This sequence joins TRBV3-1 and TRBJ2-1; D not resolved. Germline-derived CDR1 and CDR2 are LGHDT and YNNKEL (reference sequence). V was clipped by 1 base and J by 8 bases, with 3 bases between them. The CDR3 is made up of 11 amino acids. CDR3 nucleotide sequence: TGTGCCAGCAGCCAAGGTTATGAGCAGTTCTTC. Translation: CASSQGYEQFF.

With regard to this clonotype: This CDR3 is missing its conserved last phenylalanine or tryptophan, likely due to a read error. J is TRBJ2-1 and V is TRBV29-1; D perhaps matches TRBD2 (6 bases). Germline V gene data show CDR1 as SQVTM and CDR2 as ANQGSEA. The CDR3 covers 11 residues. Trimming took 8 bases from V and 2 from J, leaving 7 bases between them. CDR3 loop: CSTGAYNEQFL. DNA for the CDR3: TGCAGCACGGGAGCCTACAATGAGCAGTTCCTC.

With respect to this clonotype: This clone may be a read error of a much larger clone one base away. This sequence joins TRBV20-1 and TRBJ1-5; the match to TRBD1 covers 10 bases. V gave up 3 bases and J gave up 6 bases; unmatched junction bases: 5. CDR1 is DFQATT and CDR2 is SNEGSKA in the germline V gene (reference sequence). The CDR3 contains 14 residues. The CDR3 nucleotides read TGCAGTGCTAGGGCCGGGACAGGGGCTCAGCCCCAGCATTTT. It codes for CSARAGTGAQPQHF.

The table lists this clonotype with a count of one. Just one base apart from a much larger clone, this may be a read error. This rearrangement joins TRBV10-3 to TRBJ2-5, with 10 bases aligning to TRBD2. CDR1 and CDR2 (germline): ENHRY, SYGVKD. CDR3 length equals 14 residues. The CDR3: CVISGTSAKETQYF. In DNA, the CDR3 is TGTGTCATCAGCGGGACTAGCGCTAAAGAGACCCAGTACTTC.

Regarding this clonotype: This may stem from a read error, because a much larger clone lies one nucleotide away. This chain joins TRBV19 and TRBJ2-4; D gene unclear. Looked up from germline, CDR1 is LNHDA and CDR2 is SQIVND (reference sequence). Trimming removed 0 bases from V and 8 bases from J, with 14 bases in between. This CDR3 region has 15 residues. CDR3 DNA sequence: TGTGCCAGTAGTATAGAGGGTGGAAGATTGGACATTCAGTACTTC. This encodes CASSIEGGRLDIQYF.

This chain links TRBV12-3 or TRBV12-4 with TRBJ2-1; D possibly corresponds to TRBD2 (6 bases). The CDR3 contains 17 residues. V was clipped by 7 bases and J by 3 bases, with 22 bases between them. CDR3 sequence reads: CASTVETGLGNYNEQFF. CDR3 bases: TGTGCCAGCACCGTTGAAACGGGACTGGGGAACTACAATGAGCAGTTCTTC.

V gene TRBV12-3 or TRBV12-4 combines with J gene TRBJ1-4; D call uncertain. The CDR3 has 13 amino acids. Trimming shortened V by 6 bases and J by 1 base, and 6 bases separated the two germline ends. In DNA, the CDR3 is TGTGCCAGCAGGGACTTAACTAATGAAAAACTGTTTTTT. Protein: CASRDLTNEKLFF.

Remarks on this clonotype: A read error may be the cause here, since a much bigger clone is one base away. The chain employs TRBV28 and TRBJ1-2; D is unclear. CDR3 length: 15 amino acids. Germline assignment: CDR1 MDHEN and CDR2 SYDVKM. Trimming cost V 5 bases and J 5 bases, with 18 bases left between them. CDR3 protein: CASSTLLTDGYGYTF. CDR3 sequence (DNA): TGTGCCAGCAGTACCCTACTGACGGACGGGTATGGCTACACCTTC.

This clonotype is medium-sized. The rearrangement links TRBV28 to TRBJ1-1; D gene ambiguous. V lost 6 bases and J lost 1, with 9 bases in between. The CDR3 loop spans 13 amino acids. The germline CDR1 and CDR2 sequences are MDHEN and SYDVKM. The CDR3 region is CASRAQKNTEAFF. The CDR3 DNA reads TGTGCCAGCAGGGCTCAGAAGAACACTGAAGCTTTCTTT.

Note on this clonotype: One base away lies a much larger clone, so this may be a sequencing read error. The chain's CDR3 is CASSRATMAGGPDTQYF. The CDR3 DNA is TGTGCCAGCAGCCGAGCGACGATGGCAGGGGGCCCAGATACGCAGTATTTT. This chain joins TRBV4-2 and TRBJ2-3, with TRBD1 matching 8 bases. Per the germline V gene, CDR1 is LGHNA and CDR2 is YNFKEQ. The CDR3 is 17 residues long. J was trimmed by 4 bases and V by 4 bases; bases with no gene match: 13.

This clonotype is medium-sized. The chain employs TRBV20-1 and TRBJ2-5, with D unresolved. Trimming stripped 6 bases from V and 3 bases from J, with 8 bases between. The CDR3 runs 11 residues. Looked up from germline, CDR1 is DFQATT and CDR2 is SNEGSKA (reference sequence). CDR3 nucleotides: TGCAGTGCCTGGATCGAAGAGACCCAGTACTTC. It specifies CSAWIEETQYF.

Points on this clonotype: This clone may be a read error of a much larger clone one base away. The chain employs TRBV28 and TRBJ1-4; 7 nucleotides match TRBD1. Germline V gene data show CDR1 as MDHEN and CDR2 as SYDVKM. This CDR3 spans 16 amino acids. The CDR3 loop reads CGSSTGQAEGGEKLFF. DNA of the CDR3: TGTGGCAGCAGTACCGGACAGGCAGAAGGGGGTGAAAAACTGTTTTTT.

For this clonotype: Given a much more abundant clone one base away, this may be a read error. V is TRBV19 and J is TRBJ2-1; the D gene is possibly TRBD1 (7 bases). The germline gives CDR1 LNHDA, CDR2 SQIVND (reference sequence). The CDR3 sequence is 14 residues long. The chain's CDR3 is CASSRDSSYNEQLF. CDR3 nucleotide sequence: TGTGCCAGTTCGCGGGACAGCTCCTACAATGAGCAGCTCTTC.

This chain joins TRBV19 and TRBJ1-5; D gene ambiguous. V was cut by 2 bases and J by 0 bases, with 5 bases left in between. This CDR3 is 14 amino acids long. Germline lookup yields CDR1 LNHDA and CDR2 SQIVND (reference sequence). CDR3 nucleotide sequence: TGTGCCAGTAGTATACTGGATAGCAATCAGCCCCAGCATTTT. Encoded protein: CASSILDSNQPQHF.

The table lists this clonotype with a few counts. The rearrangement joins TRBV2 to TRBJ2-1; D tentatively reads TRBD1 or TRBD2 (5 bases each). The V end was cut by 3 bases, the J end by 7 bases, with 13 bases between. The CDR3 contains 14 residues. Germline V gives CDR1 SNHLY, CDR2 FYNNEI. As DNA, the CDR3 is TGTGCCAGCAGTGACACCGGGGCTACTAATGAGCAGTTCTTC. It encodes CASSDTGATNEQFF.

Ten or more counts support this clonotype. The chain combines TRBV20-1 with TRBJ1-5; maybe TRBD1 (6 bases). Germline-derived CDR1 and CDR2 are DFQATT and SNEGSKA (reference sequence). Trimming pared 4 bases from V and 1 base from J, leaving 17 bases between. The CDR3 has 16 amino acids. CDR3 coding DNA: TGCAGTGCTACTAGCGATACAGGGTACAGCAATCAGCCCCAGCATTTT. Protein sequence: CSATSDTGYSNQPQHF.

This clonotype was counted at least ten times. V gene TRBV15 combines with J gene TRBJ2-7; D possibly corresponds to TRBD2 (6 bases). With 1 base removed from V and 3 bases from J, the gap between germline ends came to 13 bases. Germline CDR1 is LNHNV and CDR2 is YYDKDF (reference sequence). The CDR3 is 15 residues long. Here the CDR3 DNA reads TGTGCCACCAGCAGAGGCCTCGGGACTGGCTACGAGCAGTACTTC. Translated: CATSRGLGTGYEQYF.